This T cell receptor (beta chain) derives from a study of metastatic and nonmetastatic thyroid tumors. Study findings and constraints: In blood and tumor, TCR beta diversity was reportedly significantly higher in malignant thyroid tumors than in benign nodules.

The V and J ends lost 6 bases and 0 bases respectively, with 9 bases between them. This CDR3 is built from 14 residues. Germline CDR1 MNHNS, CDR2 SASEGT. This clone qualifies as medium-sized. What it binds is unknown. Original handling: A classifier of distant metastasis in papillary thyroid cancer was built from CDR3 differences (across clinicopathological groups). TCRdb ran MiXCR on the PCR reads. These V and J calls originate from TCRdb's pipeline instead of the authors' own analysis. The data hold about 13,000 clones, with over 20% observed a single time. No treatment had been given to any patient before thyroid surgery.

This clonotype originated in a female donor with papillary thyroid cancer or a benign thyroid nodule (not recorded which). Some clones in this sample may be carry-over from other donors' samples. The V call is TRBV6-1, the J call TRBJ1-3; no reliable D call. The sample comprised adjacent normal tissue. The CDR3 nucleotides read TGTGCCAGCAGACCCAGTGGCTCTGGAAACACCATATATTTT. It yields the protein CASRPSGSGNTIYF.